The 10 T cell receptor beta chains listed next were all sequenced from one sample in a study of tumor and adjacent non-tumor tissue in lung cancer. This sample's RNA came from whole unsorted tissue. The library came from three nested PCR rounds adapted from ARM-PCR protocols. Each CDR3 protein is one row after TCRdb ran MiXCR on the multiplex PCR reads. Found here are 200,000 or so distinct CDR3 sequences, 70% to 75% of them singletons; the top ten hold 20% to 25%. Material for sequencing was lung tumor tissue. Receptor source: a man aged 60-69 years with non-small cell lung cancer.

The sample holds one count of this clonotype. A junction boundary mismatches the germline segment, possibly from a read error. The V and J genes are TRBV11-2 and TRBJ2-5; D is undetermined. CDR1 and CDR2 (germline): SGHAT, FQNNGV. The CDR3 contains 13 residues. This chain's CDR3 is CASSSEFMETQHF. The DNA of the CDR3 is TGTGCCAGCAGCTCTGAATTTATGGAGACCCAGCACTTC. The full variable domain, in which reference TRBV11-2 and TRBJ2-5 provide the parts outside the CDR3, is EAGVAQSPRYKIIEKRQSVAFWCNPISGHATLYWYQQILGQGPKLLIQFQNNGVVDDSQLPKDRFSAERLKGVDSTLKIQPAKLEDSAVYLCASSSEFMETQHFGPGTRLLVL.

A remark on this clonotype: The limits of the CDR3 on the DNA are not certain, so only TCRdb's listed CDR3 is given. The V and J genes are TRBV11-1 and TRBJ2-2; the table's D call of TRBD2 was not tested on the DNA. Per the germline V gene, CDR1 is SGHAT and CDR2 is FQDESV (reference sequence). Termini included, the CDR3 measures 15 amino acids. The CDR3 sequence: CASSPWAIGSGQLFF.

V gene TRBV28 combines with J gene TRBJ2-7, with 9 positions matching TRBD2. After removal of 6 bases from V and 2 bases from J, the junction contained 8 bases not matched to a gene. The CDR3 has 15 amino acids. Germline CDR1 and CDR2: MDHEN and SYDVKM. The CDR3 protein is CASSAGLALTYEQYF. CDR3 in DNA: TGTGCCAGCAGCGCTGGACTAGCGCTGACCTACGAGCAGTACTTC.

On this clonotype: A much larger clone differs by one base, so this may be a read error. The CDR3 reads CASSQDLAVQTEAFF. CDR3 in DNA: TGTGCCAGCAGCCAAGATCTGGCCGTTCAAACTGAAGCTTTCTTT. The chain carries TRBV4-2 and TRBJ1-1, with D hard to call. Germline V gene lookup returns CDR1 LGHNA and CDR2 YNFKEQ. Trimming cost V 0 bases and J 5 bases, with 13 bases left between them. The CDR3 is 15 residues long.

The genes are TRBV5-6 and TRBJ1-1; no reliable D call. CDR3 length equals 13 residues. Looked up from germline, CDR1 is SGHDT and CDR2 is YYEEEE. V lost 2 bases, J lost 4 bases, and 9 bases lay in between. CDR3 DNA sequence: TGTGCCAGCAGCTTAATACATGGCACTGAAGCTTTCTTT. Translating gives CASSLIHGTEAFF.

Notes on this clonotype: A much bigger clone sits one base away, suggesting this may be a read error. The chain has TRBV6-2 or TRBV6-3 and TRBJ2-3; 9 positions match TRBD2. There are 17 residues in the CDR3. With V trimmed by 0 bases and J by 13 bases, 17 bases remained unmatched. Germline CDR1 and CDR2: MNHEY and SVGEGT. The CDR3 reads CASSYSSASGIEVAKYF. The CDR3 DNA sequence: TGTGCCAGCAGTTACTCGTCGGCTAGCGGGATCGAGGTCGCGAAGTATTTT.

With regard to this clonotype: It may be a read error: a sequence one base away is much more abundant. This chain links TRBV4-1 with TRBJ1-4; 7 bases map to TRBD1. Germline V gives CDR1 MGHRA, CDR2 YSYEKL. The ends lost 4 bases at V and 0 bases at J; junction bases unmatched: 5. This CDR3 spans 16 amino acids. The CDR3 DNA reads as TGCGCCAGCAGCCTACGACAGGGAACAACTAATGAAAAACTGTTTTTT. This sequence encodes CASSLRQGTTNEKLFF.

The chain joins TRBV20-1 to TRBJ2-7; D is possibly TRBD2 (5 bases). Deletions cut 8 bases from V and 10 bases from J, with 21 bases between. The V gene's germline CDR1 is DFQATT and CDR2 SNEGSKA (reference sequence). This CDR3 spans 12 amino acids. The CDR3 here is CSTQRDGSEQYF. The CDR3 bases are TGCAGTACTCAGAGGGATGGGAGCGAACAGTACTTC.

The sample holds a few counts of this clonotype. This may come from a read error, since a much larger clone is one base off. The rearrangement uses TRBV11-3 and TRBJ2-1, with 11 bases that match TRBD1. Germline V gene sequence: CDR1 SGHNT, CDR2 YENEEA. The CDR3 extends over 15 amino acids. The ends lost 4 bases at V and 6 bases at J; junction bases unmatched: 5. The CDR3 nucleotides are TGTGCCAGCAGCTCGTTTGGACAGGGGGCCAATGAGCAGTTCTTC. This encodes CASSSFGQGANEQFF.

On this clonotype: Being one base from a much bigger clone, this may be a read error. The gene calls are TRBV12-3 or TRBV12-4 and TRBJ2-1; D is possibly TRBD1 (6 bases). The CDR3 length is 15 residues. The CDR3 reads CSSSRGRGSRDEQFF. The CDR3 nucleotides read TGTTCCAGCAGCCGTGGTAGGGGGAGTAGGGATGAGCAGTTCTTC.